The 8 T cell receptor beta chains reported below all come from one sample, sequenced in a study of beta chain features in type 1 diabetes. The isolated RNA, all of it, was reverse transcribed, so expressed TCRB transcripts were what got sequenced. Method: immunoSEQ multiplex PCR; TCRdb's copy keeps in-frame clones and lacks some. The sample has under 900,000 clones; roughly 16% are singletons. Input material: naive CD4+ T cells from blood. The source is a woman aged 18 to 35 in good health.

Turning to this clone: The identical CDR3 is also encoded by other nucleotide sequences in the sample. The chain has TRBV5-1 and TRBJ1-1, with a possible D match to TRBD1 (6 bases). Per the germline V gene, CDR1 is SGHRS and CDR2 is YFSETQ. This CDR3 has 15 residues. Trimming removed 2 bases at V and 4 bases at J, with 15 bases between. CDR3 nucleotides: TGCGCCAGCAGCTTCATTGGGGGCGTCGGCACTGAAGCTTTCTTT. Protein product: CASSFIGGVGTEAFF.

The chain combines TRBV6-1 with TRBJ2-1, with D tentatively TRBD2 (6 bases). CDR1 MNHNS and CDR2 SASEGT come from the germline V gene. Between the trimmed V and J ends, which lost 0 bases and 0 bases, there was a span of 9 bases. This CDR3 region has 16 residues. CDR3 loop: CASSEAPGLSYNEQFF. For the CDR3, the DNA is TGTGCCAGCAGTGAAGCTCCGGGACTCTCCTACAATGAGCAGTTCTTC.

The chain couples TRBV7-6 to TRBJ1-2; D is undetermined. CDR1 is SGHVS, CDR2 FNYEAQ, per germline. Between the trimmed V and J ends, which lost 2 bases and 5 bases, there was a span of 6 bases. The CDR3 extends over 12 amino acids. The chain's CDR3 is CASSLTGYGYTF. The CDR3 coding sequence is TGTGCCAGCAGCTTAACTGGATATGGCTACACCTTC.

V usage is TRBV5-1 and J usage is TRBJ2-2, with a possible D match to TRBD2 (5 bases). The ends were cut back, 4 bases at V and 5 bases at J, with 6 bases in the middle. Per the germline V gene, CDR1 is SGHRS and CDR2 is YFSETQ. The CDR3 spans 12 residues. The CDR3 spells CASSTGTGELFF. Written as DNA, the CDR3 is TGCGCCAGCAGCACGGGGACCGGGGAGCTGTTTTTT.

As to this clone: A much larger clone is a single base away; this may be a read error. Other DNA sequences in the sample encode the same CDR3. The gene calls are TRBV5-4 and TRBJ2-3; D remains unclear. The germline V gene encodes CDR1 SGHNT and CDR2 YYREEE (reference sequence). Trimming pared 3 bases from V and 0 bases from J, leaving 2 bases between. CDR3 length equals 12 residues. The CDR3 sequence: CASSSSTDTQYF. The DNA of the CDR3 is TGTGCCAGCAGCTCAAGCACAGATACGCAGTATTTT.

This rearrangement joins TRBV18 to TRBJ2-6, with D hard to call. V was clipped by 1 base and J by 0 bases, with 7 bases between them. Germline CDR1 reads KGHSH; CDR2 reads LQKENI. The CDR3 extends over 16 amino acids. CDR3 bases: TGTGCCAGCTCACCACTCATACTCTCTGGGGCCAACGTCCTGACTTTC. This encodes CASSPLILSGANVLTF.

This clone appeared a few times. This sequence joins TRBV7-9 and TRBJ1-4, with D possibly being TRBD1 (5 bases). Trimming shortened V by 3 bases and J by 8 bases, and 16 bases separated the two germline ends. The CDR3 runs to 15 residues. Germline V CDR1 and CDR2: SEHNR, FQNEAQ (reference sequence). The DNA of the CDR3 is TGTGCCAGCAGCTTTTTTTCAGGGCGGACGGAAAAACTGTTTTTT. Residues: CASSFFSGRTEKLFF.

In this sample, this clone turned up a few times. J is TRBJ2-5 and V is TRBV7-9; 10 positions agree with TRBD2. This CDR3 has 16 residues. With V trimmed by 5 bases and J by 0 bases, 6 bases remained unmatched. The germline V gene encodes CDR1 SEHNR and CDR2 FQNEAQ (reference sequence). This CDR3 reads CASSPGLADNQETQYF. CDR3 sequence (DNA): TGTGCCAGCAGCCCAGGACTAGCGGATAACCAAGAGACCCAGTACTTC.